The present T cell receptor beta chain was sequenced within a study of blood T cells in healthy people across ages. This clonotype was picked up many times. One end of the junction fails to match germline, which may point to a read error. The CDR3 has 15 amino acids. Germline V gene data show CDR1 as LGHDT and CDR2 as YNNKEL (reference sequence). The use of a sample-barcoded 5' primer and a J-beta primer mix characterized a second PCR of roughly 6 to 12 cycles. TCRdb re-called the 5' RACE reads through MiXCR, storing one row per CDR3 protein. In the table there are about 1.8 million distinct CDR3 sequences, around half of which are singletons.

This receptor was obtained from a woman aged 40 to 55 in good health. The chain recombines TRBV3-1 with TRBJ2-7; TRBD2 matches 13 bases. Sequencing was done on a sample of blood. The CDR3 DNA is TGTGCTAGCAGCCAAGGACTAGCGGGGGTTTACGAGCAGTACTTC. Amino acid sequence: CASSQGLAGVYEQYF.